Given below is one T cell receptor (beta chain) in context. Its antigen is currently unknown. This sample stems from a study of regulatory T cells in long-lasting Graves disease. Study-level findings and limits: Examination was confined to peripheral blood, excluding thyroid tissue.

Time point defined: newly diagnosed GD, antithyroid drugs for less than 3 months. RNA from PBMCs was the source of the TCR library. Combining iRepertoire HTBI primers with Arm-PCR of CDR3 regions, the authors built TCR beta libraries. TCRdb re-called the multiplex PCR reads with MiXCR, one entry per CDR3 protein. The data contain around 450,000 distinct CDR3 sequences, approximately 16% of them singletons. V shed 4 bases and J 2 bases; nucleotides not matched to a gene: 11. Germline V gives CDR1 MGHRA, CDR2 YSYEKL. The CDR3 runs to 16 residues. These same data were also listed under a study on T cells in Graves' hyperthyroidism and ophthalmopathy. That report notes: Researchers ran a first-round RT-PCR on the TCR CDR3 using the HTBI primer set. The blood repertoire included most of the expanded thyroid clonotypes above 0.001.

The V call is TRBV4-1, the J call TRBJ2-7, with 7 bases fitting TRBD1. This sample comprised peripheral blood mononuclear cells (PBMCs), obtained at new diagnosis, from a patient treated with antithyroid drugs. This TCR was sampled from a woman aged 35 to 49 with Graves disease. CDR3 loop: CASSLGLLGQTYEQYF. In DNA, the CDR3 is TGCGCCAGCAGCCTAGGCCTGCTGGGACAGACCTACGAGCAGTACTTC.